This T cell receptor beta chain was identified in a study of breast tumors, draining lymph nodes, adjacent tissues. Broader study findings: Compared with lymph nodes, tumors were less diverse; compared with nontumor tissue, more. The lymph node origin of tumor T cells was framed as consistent with a hypothesis, not demonstrated. The data were judged consistent with most tumor T cells coming from lymph node and expanding in tumor. Luminal-like breast cancer showed significantly greater tumor-nontumor repertoire similarity than basal-like breast cancer did.

Breast cancer patients provided tissue from their axillary draining lymph nodes. TCRdb recomputed calls from the multiplex PCR reads with MiXCR, one row per CDR3 protein. The sample consists of about 140,000 distinct CDR3 sequences, over 25% of them appearing once. The trim removed 8 bases at V and 10 bases at J, leaving 11 bases unmatched. This CDR3 comprises 14 residues. This clonotype was recorded many times. Its antigen is undetermined. The TCR sequence derives from a female donor with breast cancer. Some clones in this sample may be carry-over from other donors' samples. The sample taken for sequencing was axillary lymph node tissue. This rearrangement joins TRBV12-3 or TRBV12-4 to TRBJ1-5; 10 bases are shared with TRBD1. CDR3 amino acids: CASEDGTGVSPQHF. DNA for the CDR3: TGTGCCAGCGAAGACGGGACAGGGGTGAGTCCCCAGCATTTT.